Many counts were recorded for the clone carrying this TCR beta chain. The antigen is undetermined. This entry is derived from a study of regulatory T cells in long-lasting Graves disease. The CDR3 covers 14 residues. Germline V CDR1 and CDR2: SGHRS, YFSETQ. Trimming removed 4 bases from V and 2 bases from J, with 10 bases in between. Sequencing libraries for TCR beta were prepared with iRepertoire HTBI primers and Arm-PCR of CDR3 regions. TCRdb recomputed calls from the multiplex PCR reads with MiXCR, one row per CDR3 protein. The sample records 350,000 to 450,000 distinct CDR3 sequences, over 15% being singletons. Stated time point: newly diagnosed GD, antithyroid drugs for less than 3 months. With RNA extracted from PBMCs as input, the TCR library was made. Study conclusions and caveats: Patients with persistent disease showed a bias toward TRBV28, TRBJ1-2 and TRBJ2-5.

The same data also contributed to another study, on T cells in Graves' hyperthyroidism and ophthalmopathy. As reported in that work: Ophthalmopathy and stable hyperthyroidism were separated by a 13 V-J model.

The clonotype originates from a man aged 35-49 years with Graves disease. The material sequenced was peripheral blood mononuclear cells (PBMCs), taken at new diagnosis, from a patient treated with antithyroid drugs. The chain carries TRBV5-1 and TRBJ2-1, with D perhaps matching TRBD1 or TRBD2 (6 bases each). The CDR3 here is CASSQGTAYNEQFF. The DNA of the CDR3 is TGCGCCAGCAGCCAGGGGACTGCCTACAATGAGCAGTTCTTC.